This T cell receptor beta chain derives from a study of technical replicates of blood from a few donors. V was trimmed by 3 bases and J by 8 bases, leaving 32 bases between them. The CDR3 is 19 residues long. From germline, CDR1 is MDHEN and CDR2 SYDVKM. Assay used: immunoSEQ multiplex PCR; TCRdb lists only in-frame clones, some missing. The repertoire holds 95,000 to 100,000 clones, with roughly 95% as singletons. This chain connects TRBV28 to TRBJ2-7, with D maybe TRBD1 (5 bases). Sequenced material: T cells isolated from PBMCs. This clonotype originated in a human donor in good health. The CDR3 DNA sequence: TGTGCCAGCAGTTTCTCCTTTAGTTCCCAGGGCTCGCTTAATTTACAGCAGTACTTC. Translation: CASSFSFSSQGSLNLQQYF.